These 10 T cell receptor beta chains were all obtained from the same sample, sequenced in a study of blood T cells in healthy people across ages. Next came a second PCR, run for about 7 to 12 cycles, which used a sample-barcoded 5' primer along with a J-beta primer mix. From the 5' RACE reads, TCRdb called clonotypes with MiXCR, one entry per CDR3 protein. The data show some 900,000 distinct CDR3 sequences, with less than 35% seen just once and around a sixth held by the top ten. The sequenced sample was blood. Receptors originate from an elderly woman in good health.

The V call is TRBV12-3 or TRBV12-4, the J call TRBJ2-4, with a tentative D call TRBD2 (5 bases). The CDR3 has 17 amino acids. V was pared by 7 bases and J by 0 bases, with 19 bases between. The CDR3 coding sequence is TGTGCCAGCACCCACGGAGGCGCAGTGCTAGCCAAAAACATTCAGTACTTC. Translated: CASTHGGAVLAKNIQYF.

In its sample, this clonotype was seen a few times. A read error may be the cause here, since a much bigger clone is one base away. V gene TRBV6-2 or TRBV6-3 combines with J gene TRBJ1-5; unclear D gene. Germline CDR1 MNHEY, CDR2 SVGEGT. The CDR3 is 14 residues long. V was trimmed by 8 bases and J by 1 base, leaving 12 bases between them. CDR3 loop: CASGPPGSNQPQHF. The CDR3 DNA is TGTGCCAGCGGCCCGCCCGGGAGCAATCAGCCCCAGCATTTT.

The V gene is TRBV20-1, the J gene TRBJ1-5; a weak D match, TRBD1 (6 bases). Germline V lookup: CDR1 DFQATT, CDR2 SNEGSKA (reference sequence). The CDR3 has 17 amino acids. V was shortened by 1 base and J by 1 base, with 17 bases between the two germline ends. CDR3 protein: CSARAFGQRGSNQPQHF. The CDR3 DNA sequence: TGCAGTGCTAGAGCCTTTGGACAAAGGGGGAGCAATCAGCCCCAGCATTTT.

Comment on this clonotype: With a much larger clone just one base away, this may be a read error. This CDR3 fails to terminate in the conserved phenylalanine or tryptophan, so it likely reflects a read error. The chain has TRBV20-1 and TRBJ2-1; tentatively, D is TRBD2 (7 bases). The germline V gene encodes CDR1 DFQATT and CDR2 SNEGSKA (reference sequence). Trimming left V 5 bases short and J 2 bases short, with 13 bases between. The CDR3 totals 14 residues. The CDR3 region is CSAGRGGTYNEQFV. The CDR3 nucleotides are TGCAGTGCTGGAAGGGGGGGGACCTACAATGAGCAGTTCGTC.

The chain employs TRBV7-7 and TRBJ2-2; D possibly corresponds to TRBD2 (5 bases). The germline gives CDR1 SSHAT, CDR2 FNYEAQ (reference sequence). V shed 5 bases and J shed 6 bases, with 10 bases lying between them. CDR3 length equals 13 residues. CDR3 nucleotides: TGTGCCAGCAGCGTCACTAGGCCCGGGGAGCTGTTTTTT. Translation gives CASSVTRPGELFF. Looking up the rest from reference TRBV7-7 and TRBJ2-2 gives the full variable domain: GAGVSQSPRYKVTKRGQDVTLRCDPISSHATLYWYQQALGQGPEFLTYFNYEAQPDKSGLPSDRFSAERPEGSISTLTIQRTEQRDSAMYRCASSVTRPGELFFGEGSRLTVL.

Remarks on this clonotype: Possible read error: a much larger clone is one base away. The gene calls are TRBV12-3 or TRBV12-4 and TRBJ2-1; 9 bases are a match to TRBD1. The DNA end favors TRBJ2-7, so the J call may be wrong. This CDR3 contains 15 residues. The CDR3 sequence: CASSFPGQGYNEQYF. The CDR3 coding sequence is TGTGCCAGCAGTTTCCCGGGACAGGGTTACAATGAGCAGTACTTC.

This clonotype was counted a few times. The V and J genes are TRBV27 and TRBJ1-2; D possibly corresponds to TRBD1 (5 bases). Trimming left V 7 bases short and J 7 bases short, with 16 bases between. Per germline, CDR1 MNHEY and CDR2 SMNVEV (reference sequence). The CDR3 is made up of 13 amino acids. The CDR3 protein is CASKTRVNGGYTF. CDR3 nucleotide sequence: TGTGCCAGCAAGACCAGGGTTAACGGTGGCTACACCTTC.

The CDR3 region is CSARDPLAGGRYEQFF. CDR3 coding DNA: TGCAGTGCTAGAGATCCCCTAGCGGGGGGGCGTTATGAGCAGTTCTTC. The chain has TRBV20-1 and TRBJ2-1; 12 bases map to TRBD2. V dropped 0 bases and J dropped 8; count of bases not matched to a gene: 8. Per germline, CDR1 DFQATT and CDR2 SNEGSKA (reference sequence). The CDR3 totals 16 residues.

This clonotype has a handful of counts. A much bigger clone sits one base away, suggesting this may be a read error. CDR3 residues: CASSPGQGEETQYF. CDR3 sequence (DNA): TGCGCCAGCAGCCCCGGACAGGGTGAAGAGACCCAGTACTTC. The chain has TRBV5-1 and TRBJ2-5; 8 bases line up with TRBD1. CDR1 is SGHRS and CDR2 is YFSETQ in the germline V gene. The ends lost 4 bases at V and 3 bases at J; junction bases unmatched: 5. The CDR3 sequence is 14 residues long.

In its sample, this clonotype was seen many times. The chain joins TRBV4-2 to TRBJ2-1, with a tentative D call TRBD2 (6 bases). The CDR3 has 15 residues. The germline CDR1 and CDR2 sequences are LGHNA and YNFKEQ. Deletions cut 2 bases from V and 0 bases from J, with 8 bases between. CDR3 residues: CASSQFGGSYNEQFF. CDR3 nucleotides: TGTGCCAGCAGCCAATTCGGGGGCTCCTACAATGAGCAGTTCTTC.